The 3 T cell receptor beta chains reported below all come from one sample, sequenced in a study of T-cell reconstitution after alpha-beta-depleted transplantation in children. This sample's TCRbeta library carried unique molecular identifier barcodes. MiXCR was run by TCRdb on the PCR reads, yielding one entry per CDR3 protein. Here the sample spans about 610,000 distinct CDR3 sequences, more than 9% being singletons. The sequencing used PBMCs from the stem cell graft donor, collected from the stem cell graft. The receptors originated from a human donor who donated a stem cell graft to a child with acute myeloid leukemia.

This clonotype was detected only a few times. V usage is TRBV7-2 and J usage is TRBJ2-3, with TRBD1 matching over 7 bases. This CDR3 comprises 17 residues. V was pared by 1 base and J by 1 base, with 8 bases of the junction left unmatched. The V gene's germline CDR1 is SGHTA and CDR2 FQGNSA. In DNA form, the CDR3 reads TGTGCCAGCAGCTTAGTTACCGGGACAGTACGCACAGATACGCAGTATTTT. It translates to CASSLVTGTVRTDTQYF.

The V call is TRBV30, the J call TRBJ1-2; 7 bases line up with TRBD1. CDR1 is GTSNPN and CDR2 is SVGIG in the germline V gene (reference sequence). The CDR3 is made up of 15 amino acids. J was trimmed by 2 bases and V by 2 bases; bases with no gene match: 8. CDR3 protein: CAWSSPRGHNYGYTF. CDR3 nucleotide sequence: TGTGCCTGGAGTTCCCCAAGGGGGCACAACTATGGCTACACCTTC.

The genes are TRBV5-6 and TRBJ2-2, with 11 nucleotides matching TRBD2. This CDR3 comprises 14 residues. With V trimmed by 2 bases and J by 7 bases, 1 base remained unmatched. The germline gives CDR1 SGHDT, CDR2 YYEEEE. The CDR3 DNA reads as TGTGCCAGCAGCTTCGGACTAGCGGGCGGGGAGCTGTTTTTT. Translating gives CASSFGLAGGELFF.